Listed below are T cell receptor beta chains from one sample, sequenced in a study of shared clonotypes between healthy human individuals. The repertoire was sequenced with immunoSEQ multiplex PCR; TCRdb's copy has only in-frame clones and lacks some. The data show almost 700,000 clones, 92% seen once. The specimen was naive CD8+ T cells sorted from blood. Receptors were obtained from a man aged 30 to 45 in good health. The CDR3 runs from the conserved cysteine through the conserved F or W. A D gene is named only where the DNA matches it firmly. Expanded clones are given a class, and other clones once, few, many or no size at all.

v_gene: TRBV29-1; d_gene: NA; j_gene: TRBJ1-1; abundance: NA; CDR3aa: CSGGFGQNTEAFF; CDR3nt: TGCAGCGGGGGGTTTGGGCAGAACACTGAAGCTTTCTTT
v_gene: TRBV7-9; d_gene: NA; j_gene: TRBJ1-6; abundance: NA; CDR3aa: CASSLGGSPLHF; CDR3nt: TGTGCCAGCAGCTTAGGAGGATCACCCCTCCACTTT
v_gene: TRBV4-2; d_gene: NA; j_gene: TRBJ1-5; abundance: NA; CDR3aa: CASSFGPNDSNQPQHF; CDR3nt: TGTGCCAGCAGCTTCGGACCAAATGATAGCAATCAGCCCCAGCATTTT
v_gene: TRBV6-5; d_gene: NA; j_gene: TRBJ1-2; abundance: NA; CDR3aa: CASSFTGSTYYGYTF; CDR3nt: TGTGCCAGCAGTTTCACCGGAAGCACTTACTATGGCTACACCTTC
v_gene: TRBV5-6; d_gene: TRBD2; j_gene: TRBJ2-3; abundance: NA; CDR3aa: CATSTSGSTDTQYF; CDR3nt: TGTGCCACCTCGACTAGCGGGAGTACAGATACGCAGTATTTT
v_gene: TRBV6-5; d_gene: NA; j_gene: TRBJ2-1; abundance: once; CDR3aa: CASSYSGPYNEQFF; CDR3nt: TGTGCCAGCAGTTACTCAGGGCCTTACAATGAGCAGTTCTTC
v_gene: TRBV7-9; d_gene: NA; j_gene: TRBJ2-7; abundance: NA; CDR3aa: CASSPRRTGDYEQYF; CDR3nt: TGTGCCAGCAGCCCCAGACGGACGGGCGATTACGAGCAGTACTTC
v_gene: TRBV27; d_gene: NA; j_gene: TRBJ2-1; abundance: NA; CDR3aa: CASKLGGYNEQFF; CDR3nt: TGTGCCAGCAAACTAGGGGGTTACAATGAGCAGTTCTTC
v_gene: TRBV4-1; d_gene: NA; j_gene: TRBJ2-7; abundance: NA; CDR3aa: CASSQVEGVNYEQYF; CDR3nt: TGCGCCAGCAGCCAAGTTGAGGGGGTGAACTACGAGCAGTACTTC
v_gene: TRBV6-4; d_gene: NA; j_gene: TRBJ2-3; abundance: NA; CDR3aa: CASSRPPPSTDTQYF; CDR3nt: TGTGCCAGCAGTCGGCCCCCCCCCTCTACAGATACGCAGTATTTT
v_gene: TRBV4-1; d_gene: NA; j_gene: TRBJ2-7; abundance: NA; CDR3aa: CASSQLRDYEQYF; CDR3nt: TGCGCCAGCAGCCAATTGCGGGACTACGAGCAGTACTTC
v_gene: TRBV30; d_gene: NA; j_gene: TRBJ2-5; abundance: NA; CDR3aa: CAWYSQVQETQYF; CDR3nt: TGTGCCTGGTATTCGCAGGTTCAAGAGACCCAGTACTTC
v_gene: TRBV14; d_gene: NA; j_gene: TRBJ1-1; abundance: once; CDR3aa: CASSQLDSEEAFF; CDR3nt: TGTGCCAGCAGCCAACTGGACAGCGAAGAAGCTTTCTTT
v_gene: TRBV7-2; d_gene: NA; j_gene: TRBJ2-7; abundance: NA; CDR3aa: CASSLNRLYEQYF; CDR3nt: TGTGCCAGCAGCTTAAATCGGCTCTACGAGCAGTACTTC
v_gene: TRBV6-6; d_gene: NA; j_gene: TRBJ2-3; abundance: NA; CDR3aa: CASSYTRITDTQYF; CDR3nt: TGTGCCAGCAGTTATACACGGATCACAGATACGCAGTATTTT
v_gene: TRBV28; d_gene: NA; j_gene: TRBJ2-7; abundance: NA; CDR3aa: CASSLGTFSGYEQYF; CDR3nt: TGTGCCAGCAGTTTAGGGACTTTCTCGGGGTACGAGCAGTACTTC
v_gene: TRBV11-2; d_gene: NA; j_gene: TRBJ2-7; abundance: NA; CDR3aa: CASSLGSEVPEQYF; CDR3nt: TGTGCCAGCAGCTTAGGCTCTGAGGTACCAGAGCAGTACTTC
v_gene: TRBV29-1; d_gene: TRBD2; j_gene: TRBJ2-3; abundance: once; CDR3aa: CSVYLAGGSTDTQYF; CDR3nt: TGCAGCGTTTATTTAGCGGGAGGGAGCACAGATACGCAGTATTTT
v_gene: TRBV6-6; d_gene: TRBD2; j_gene: TRBJ2-5; abundance: NA; CDR3aa: CATSGLAGGGQETQYF; CDR3nt: TGTGCCACCTCGGGACTAGCGGGAGGGGGACAAGAGACCCAGTACTTC
v_gene: TRBV5-4; d_gene: TRBD1; j_gene: TRBJ2-7; abundance: NA; CDR3aa: CASRTGTGNYEQYF; CDR3nt: TGTGCCAGCAGGACCGGGACAGGGAACTACGAGCAGTACTTC
v_gene: TRBV7-8; d_gene: NA; j_gene: TRBJ2-6; abundance: NA; CDR3aa: CASSYWGTGANVLTF; CDR3nt: TGTGCCAGCAGTTATTGGGGGACTGGGGCCAACGTCCTGACTTTC
v_gene: TRBV10-3; d_gene: NA; j_gene: TRBJ2-7; abundance: NA; CDR3aa: CAISESKGEQYF; CDR3nt: TGTGCCATCAGTGAGTCGAAGGGCGAGCAGTACTTC
v_gene: TRBV6-1; d_gene: TRBD1; j_gene: TRBJ1-5; abundance: NA; CDR3aa: CASSGYGTGLNQPQHF; CDR3nt: TGTGCCAGCAGTGGGTACGGGACAGGGCTCAATCAGCCCCAGCATTTT
v_gene: TRBV5-5; d_gene: NA; j_gene: TRBJ1-4; abundance: NA; CDR3aa: CASSTLSVGTNEKLFF; CDR3nt: TGTGCCAGCAGCACCCTTTCAGTTGGCACTAATGAAAAACTGTTTTTT
v_gene: TRBV5-6; d_gene: NA; j_gene: TRBJ1-2; abundance: NA; CDR3aa: CASSLDWTSPLYGYTF; CDR3nt: TGTGCCAGCAGCTTGGATTGGACATCTCCTCTCTATGGCTACACCTTC
v_gene: TRBV29-1; d_gene: TRBD2; j_gene: TRBJ2-1; abundance: NA; CDR3aa: CSVEGLADNEQFF; CDR3nt: TGCAGCGTTGAAGGACTAGCAGACAATGAGCAGTTCTTC
v_gene: TRBV11-2; d_gene: NA; j_gene: TRBJ1-2; abundance: NA; CDR3aa: CASSSSGGLSTF; CDR3nt: TGTGCCAGCAGCTCATCGGGAGGGTTAAGCACCTTC
v_gene: TRBV5-5; d_gene: NA; j_gene: TRBJ2-3; abundance: NA; CDR3aa: CASSLSLADLATDTQYF; CDR3nt: TGTGCCAGCAGCTTGTCCTTAGCGGACCTTGCCACAGATACGCAGTATTTT
v_gene: TRBV2; d_gene: NA; j_gene: TRBJ2-3; abundance: NA; CDR3aa: CASSGKRVREDTDTQYF; CDR3nt: TGTGCCAGCAGTGGGAAAAGGGTGCGGGAAGACACAGATACGCAGTATTTT
v_gene: TRBV4-3; d_gene: NA; j_gene: TRBJ1-4; abundance: NA; CDR3aa: CASSQASAKVEKLFF; CDR3nt: TGCGCCAGCAGCCAAGCCTCAGCCAAAGTGGAAAAACTGTTTTTT
v_gene: TRBV2; d_gene: NA; j_gene: TRBJ1-5; abundance: few; CDR3aa: CASSEDGYSNQPQHF; CDR3nt: TGTGCCAGCAGTGAAGACGGATATAGCAATCAGCCCCAGCATTTT
v_gene: TRBV7-9; d_gene: TRBD2; j_gene: TRBJ2-1; abundance: NA; CDR3aa: CASSPSAGGENNEQFF; CDR3nt: TGTGCCAGCAGCCCGTCGGCGGGAGGGGAGAACAATGAGCAGTTCTTC
v_gene: TRBV4-1; d_gene: NA; j_gene: TRBJ1-4; abundance: NA; CDR3aa: CASSQEPSSVGEKLFF; CDR3nt: TGCGCCAGCAGCCAGGAGCCGTCCTCGGTTGGGGAAAAACTGTTTTTT
v_gene: TRBV11-2; d_gene: NA; j_gene: TRBJ2-7; abundance: once; CDR3aa: CASSSRRAHYEQYF; CDR3nt: TGTGCCAGCAGCTCGAGGCGGGCCCACTACGAGCAGTACTTC
v_gene: TRBV6-6; d_gene: TRBD2; j_gene: TRBJ2-3; abundance: NA; CDR3aa: CASSYGGRAHDTQYF; CDR3nt: TGTGCCAGCAGTTACGGGGGGAGGGCTCACGATACGCAGTATTTT
v_gene: TRBV19; d_gene: TRBD2; j_gene: TRBJ2-1; abundance: NA; CDR3aa: CARLLAVSYNEQFF; CDR3nt: TGTGCCAGACTACTAGCGGTATCCTACAATGAGCAGTTCTTC
v_gene: TRBV14; d_gene: NA; j_gene: TRBJ2-7; abundance: NA; CDR3aa: CASSLGQTGYEQYF; CDR3nt: TGTGCCAGCAGCCTGGGGCAGACAGGATACGAGCAGTACTTC
v_gene: TRBV6-5; d_gene: NA; j_gene: TRBJ2-1; abundance: once; CDR3aa: CASSYSSMGEQFF; CDR3nt: TGTGCCAGCAGTTACTCGAGTATGGGTGAGCAGTTCTTC
v_gene: TRBV5-1; d_gene: NA; j_gene: TRBJ2-2; abundance: NA; CDR3aa: CASSPLQGFSGELFF; CDR3nt: TGCGCCAGCAGCCCCCTGCAGGGATTTTCCGGGGAGCTGTTTTTT
v_gene: TRBV11-1; d_gene: TRBD2; j_gene: TRBJ2-1; abundance: NA; CDR3aa: CAVAGGGEQFF; CDR3nt: TGTGCTGTGGCGGGAGGGGGAGAGCAGTTCTTC
v_gene: TRBV5-1; d_gene: NA; j_gene: TRBJ2-2; abundance: NA; CDR3aa: CASSPDHPVPITGELFF; CDR3nt: TGCGCCAGCAGCCCGGACCACCCGGTCCCGATCACCGGGGAGCTGTTTTTT
v_gene: TRBV5-4; d_gene: TRBD2; j_gene: TRBJ2-3; abundance: once; CDR3aa: CASSLVISGSTDTQYF; CDR3nt: TGTGCCAGCAGCTTGGTTATTAGCGGGAGTACAGATACGCAGTATTTT